Following are 5 T cell receptor beta chains from one sample sequenced in a study of radiotherapy plus CTLA-4 blockade in lung cancer. TCRdb keeps only in-frame clones here, not all; method: immunoSEQ multiplex PCR. The sample has about 28,000 clones, 75% to 85% seen once. Specimen: peripheral blood, collected from a patient treated with radiotherapy plus ipilimumab. The receptors were sampled from a human donor with non-small cell lung cancer that progressed on radiotherapy plus ipilimumab.

The chain carries TRBV11-2 and TRBJ2-3, with TRBD2 matching over 14 bases. Per germline, CDR1 SGHAT and CDR2 FQNNGV. The CDR3 has 19 amino acids. With V trimmed by 2 bases and J by 3 bases, 10 bases remained unmatched. The CDR3 bases are TGTGCCAGCAGCTTATCCGCGGGACTAGCGGGAGTAGGGACAGATACGCAGTATTTT. Amino acids: CASSLSAGLAGVGTDTQYF.

V is TRBV5-4 and J is TRBJ2-7; 8 bases are a match to TRBD1. The V gene's germline CDR1 is SGHNT and CDR2 YYREEE (reference sequence). This CDR3 region has 15 residues. With 2 bases clipped from V and 0 bases from J, the junction kept 4 bases outside the gene matches. This CDR3 reads CASSFGQGGSYEQYF. DNA for the CDR3: TGTGCCAGCAGCTTCGGACAGGGAGGCTCCTACGAGCAGTACTTC.

In its sample, this clone was seen a few times. The chain combines TRBV28 with TRBJ2-3, with D possibly TRBD2 on 5 matching bases. The V end was cut by 5 bases, the J end by 1 base, with 13 bases between. The CDR3 has 15 amino acids. CDR1 and CDR2 from the germline V gene are MDHEN and SYDVKM. This CDR3 reads CASSPPGGGTDTQYF. CDR3 in DNA: TGTGCCAGCAGTCCCCCCGGAGGCGGCACAGATACGCAGTATTTT.

This clone turned up a few times. This rearrangement joins TRBV6-5 to TRBJ1-5; tentatively, D is TRBD1 (5 bases). V gave up 6 bases and J gave up 3 bases, with 12 bases separating them. This CDR3 has 14 amino acids. Germline values: CDR1 MNHEY, CDR2 SVGAGI. The CDR3 is CASSIMGDNQPQHF. The CDR3 DNA is TGTGCCAGCAGCATCATGGGGGACAATCAGCCCCAGCATTTT.

The chain carries TRBV4-3 and TRBJ1-1; D uncertain. Trimming pared 0 bases from V and 1 base from J, leaving 12 bases between. The length of the CDR3 is 16 residues. In germline, CDR1 is LGHNA, CDR2 YSLEER. Here the CDR3 reads CASSQDPVRRNTEAFF. The DNA of the CDR3 is TGCGCCAGCAGCCAAGACCCAGTCCGGAGGAACACTGAAGCTTTCTTT.